A single sample is the source of the 25 T cell receptor beta chains below, sequenced in a study of shared clonotypes between healthy human individuals. The table came from immunoSEQ multiplex PCR; TCRdb's copy has only in-frame clones and leaves some out. The data show around 750,000 clones, under 80% seen once. Specimen: memory CD4+ T cells sorted from blood. The sample's subset: CD45RA-negative fraction. These receptors were obtained from a woman in her thirties in good health.

This rearrangement joins TRBV11-2 to TRBJ1-1, with D uncertain. Germline CDR1 and CDR2: SGHAT and FQNNGV. The CDR3 runs 14 residues. V lost 2 bases and J 0 bases, leaving 7 bases between the germline ends. The CDR3 sequence is CASSLPGMNTEAFF. The CDR3 region has the DNA TGTGCCAGCAGCTTACCCGGGATGAACACTGAAGCTTTCTTT.

V gene TRBV2 combines with J gene TRBJ2-2, with D possibly being TRBD1 or TRBD2 (6 bases each). The V end was cut by 8 bases, the J end by 4 bases, with 17 bases between. The CDR3 has 15 residues. CDR1 SNHLY and CDR2 FYNNEI come from the germline V gene. The CDR3: CASGRWGLGTGELFF. CDR3 nucleotide sequence: TGTGCCAGCGGGAGGTGGGGGCTGGGCACCGGGGAGCTGTTTTTT.

V and J are TRBV28 and TRBJ1-2; 10 bases are a match to TRBD1. V dropped 10 bases and J dropped 7; count of bases not matched to a gene: 6. The CDR3 sequence is 12 residues long. Germline V gene data show CDR1 as MDHEN and CDR2 as SYDVKM. The CDR3 sequence: CATGQGESGYTF. The CDR3 DNA sequence: TGTGCCACAGGACAGGGGGAGAGTGGCTACACCTTC.

This chain connects TRBV19 to TRBJ2-1; TRBD1 matches at 9 bases. The germline gives CDR1 LNHDA, CDR2 SQIVND (reference sequence). The V gene end was trimmed by 3 bases and the J gene end by 3 bases; junction bases not matched to a gene: 3. The CDR3 totals 15 residues. In DNA form, the CDR3 reads TGTGCCAGTAGTATTGGACAGGGGATCTACAATGAGCAGTTCTTC. Its protein is CASSIGQGIYNEQFF.

Worth noting for this clone: Other DNA sequences within the sample encode an identical CDR3. V usage is TRBV29-1 and J usage is TRBJ1-5, with 8 bases aligning to TRBD1. V lost 6 bases and J lost 4; bases outside the gene matches: 2. Germline CDR1 reads SQVTM; CDR2 reads ANQGSEA. This CDR3 region has 12 residues. The CDR3 spells CSVRTGNQPQHF. Written as DNA, the CDR3 is TGCAGCGTAAGGACAGGGAATCAGCCCCAGCATTTT.

This chain uses TRBV4-1 with TRBJ2-1; no clear D gene. The ends were cut back, 6 bases at V and 5 bases at J, with 20 bases in the middle. Germline V lookup: CDR1 MGHRA, CDR2 YSYEKL. The CDR3 spans 16 residues. The chain's CDR3 is CASRPTFKTNNNEQFF. The CDR3 region has the DNA TGCGCCAGCAGACCAACTTTCAAAACCAATAACAATGAGCAGTTCTTC.

V and J are TRBV7-9 and TRBJ2-1, with 8 bases identical to TRBD2. With V trimmed by 5 bases and J by 10 bases, 7 bases remained unmatched. This CDR3 has 13 residues. The germline V gene has CDR1 SEHNR and CDR2 FQNEAQ (reference sequence). The CDR3 protein is CASSGAGAREQFF. In nucleotides, the CDR3 is TGTGCCAGCAGCGGAGCGGGAGCTAGGGAGCAGTTCTTC.

V gene TRBV27 combines with J gene TRBJ2-3; D is uncertain. The CDR3 is 16 residues long. V was shortened by 4 bases and J by 1 base, with 15 bases between the two germline ends. CDR1 and CDR2 from the germline V gene are MNHEY and SMNVEV (reference sequence). The CDR3 region is CASSSPKGKGTDTQYF. In DNA, the CDR3 is TGTGCCAGCAGTTCCCCGAAAGGGAAGGGCACAGATACGCAGTATTTT.

V gene TRBV5-1 combines with J gene TRBJ1-2; D gene unclear. The CDR3 length is 15 residues. CDR1 and CDR2 from the germline V gene are SGHRS and YFSETQ. The germline V and J ends were trimmed by 1 base and 2 bases, with 12 bases remaining between them. The DNA for the CDR3 is TGCGCCAGCAGCTTGAAGTCGGGGTCCAACTATGGCTACACCTTC. It translates to CASSLKSGSNYGYTF.

There are many counts of this clone. Other DNA sequences in this sample translate to the same CDR3. The chain recombines TRBV5-4 with TRBJ2-7; 11 positions match TRBD2. The J segment lost 2 bases and the V segment lost 4 bases, leaving 5 bases of the junction unmatched. The CDR3 spans 15 residues. Germline V gene data show CDR1 as SGHNT and CDR2 as YYREEE (reference sequence). The CDR3 DNA sequence: TGTGCCAGCAGCCCGGGGACTAGCGGAACCTACGAGCAGTACTTC. Protein sequence: CASSPGTSGTYEQYF.

The chain has TRBV28 and TRBJ2-1; the match to TRBD2 covers 8 bases. This CDR3 is built from 17 residues. The V gene end was trimmed by 1 base and the J gene end by 5 bases; junction bases not matched to a gene: 10. Germline V gene lookup returns CDR1 MDHEN and CDR2 SYDVKM. The CDR3 nucleotides are TGTGCCAGCAGTTTATCAGGACTAGCTACGAGTAACAATGAGCAGTTCTTC. As protein: CASSLSGLATSNNEQFF.

The chain is built from TRBV6-6 and TRBJ2-7; 8 nucleotides match TRBD1. The CDR3 runs 15 residues. Germline values: CDR1 MNHNY, CDR2 SVGAGI (reference sequence). The J segment lost 0 bases and the V segment lost 4 bases, leaving 5 bases of the junction unmatched. This CDR3 reads CASSFSTGVSYEQYF. The CDR3 nucleotides are TGTGCCAGCAGTTTCTCGACAGGGGTCTCCTACGAGCAGTACTTC.

This clone showed up just a few times. The gene calls are TRBV11-3 and TRBJ2-3; D is unresolved. This CDR3 has 14 residues. Trimming pared 0 bases from V and 2 bases from J, leaving 6 bases between. The V gene's germline CDR1 is SGHNT and CDR2 YENEEA. The CDR3 reads CASSLDSFTDTQYF. CDR3 bases: TGTGCCAGCAGCTTAGACTCATTCACAGATACGCAGTATTTT. The complete variable domain, with remaining parts taken from reference TRBV11-3 and TRBJ2-3, reads EAGVVQSPRYKIIEKKQPVAFWCNPISGHNTLYWYLQNLGQGPELLIRYENEEAVDDSQLPKDRFSAERLKGVDSTLKIQPAELGDSAVYLCASSLDSFTDTQYFGPGTRLTVL.

This clone has just a few counts. The sample carries other DNA sequences with the same CDR3. The J gene is TRBJ1-5, the V gene TRBV28; D unclear. V was cut by 3 bases and J by 2 bases, with 5 bases left in between. This CDR3 spans 13 amino acids. Germline V gene data show CDR1 as MDHEN and CDR2 as SYDVKM. CDR3 nucleotides: TGTGCCAGCAGTTTTTCCGGCAATCAGCCCCAGCATTTT. Protein sequence: CASSFSGNQPQHF.

CDR3 DNA sequence: TGTGCCAGCAGCGTGACTGGAGATACGCAGTATTTT. Protein product: CASSVTGDTQYF. This chain links TRBV28 with TRBJ2-3; unclear D gene. Trimming pared 6 bases from V and 5 bases from J, leaving 9 bases between. CDR1 is MDHEN and CDR2 is SYDVKM in the germline V gene. The CDR3 length is 12 residues.

This clone was detected only once. Other DNA sequences within the sample encode an identical CDR3. The CDR3 loop reads CAWSTGNTIYF. CDR3 DNA sequence: TGTGCCTGGAGCACTGGAAACACCATATATTTT. The rearrangement uses TRBV30 and TRBJ1-3, with D hard to call. CDR1 is GTSNPN, CDR2 SVGIG, per germline (reference sequence). The CDR3 covers 11 residues. The ends were cut back, 3 bases at V and 2 bases at J, with 2 bases in the middle.

The chain couples TRBV4-2 to TRBJ1-2; D is undetermined. The CDR3 is 13 amino acids. Between the trimmed V and J ends, which lost 4 bases and 3 bases, there was a span of 9 bases. Germline CDR1 LGHNA, CDR2 YNFKEQ. Here the CDR3 DNA reads TGTGCCAGCAGCCGAGGGAGCGACTATGGCTACACCTTC. The encoded protein is CASSRGSDYGYTF.

The chain carries TRBV6-5 and TRBJ2-7, with D possibly matching TRBD1 (5 bases). The CDR3 contains 15 residues. CDR1 and CDR2 (germline): MNHEY, SVGAGI. V lost 0 bases, J lost 3 bases, and 12 bases lay in between. The CDR3: CASSYSGDSLYEQYF. CDR3 DNA: TGTGCCAGCAGTTACTCGGGTGACAGCCTCTACGAGCAGTACTTC.

V and J are TRBV5-4 and TRBJ1-2, with D hard to call. The CDR3 totals 16 residues. V was pared by 0 bases and J by 8 bases, with 20 bases between. CDR1 and CDR2 from the germline V gene are SGHNT and YYREEE (reference sequence). In nucleotides, the CDR3 is TGTGCCAGCAGCTTGGCGGGTTTACACGGAATTAACGGCTACACCTTC. Its protein product is CASSLAGLHGINGYTF.

This clone was recorded a few times. The sample has other DNA sequences that encode this CDR3 too. The chain couples TRBV5-1 to TRBJ1-5, with D unresolved. CDR3 size: 15 residues. Germline loops: CDR1 SGHRS, CDR2 YFSETQ. Trimming took off 0 bases at V and 1 base at J, with 8 bases between the two ends. CDR3 nucleotides: TGCGCCAGCAGCTTGGGACCGGGAAGCAATCAGCCCCAGCATTTT. Translating it yields CASSLGPGSNQPQHF.

The gene calls are TRBV15 and TRBJ1-1, with D possibly TRBD1 on 5 matching bases. The CDR3 covers 15 residues. Germline V gene data show CDR1 as LNHNV and CDR2 as YYDKDF (reference sequence). V dropped 1 base and J dropped 11 bases, with 20 bases sitting between them. CDR3 protein: CATSRALGGQGRAFF. The CDR3, as DNA: TGTGCCACCAGCAGAGCTTTGGGTGGTCAGGGACGGGCTTTCTTT.

The V gene is TRBV18, the J gene TRBJ2-5; a possible D gene is TRBD2 (5 bases). Trimming took 0 bases from V and 5 from J, leaving 7 bases between them. The CDR3 length is 13 residues. Germline assignment: CDR1 KGHSH and CDR2 LQKENI. In DNA, the CDR3 is TGTGCCAGCTCACCACCTAGCGCCGAGACCCAGTACTTC. The encoded protein is CASSPPSAETQYF.

The rearrangement links TRBV10-3 to TRBJ2-1; 8 bases are a match to TRBD2. This CDR3 is 17 amino acids long. V dropped 4 bases and J dropped 5; count of bases not matched to a gene: 13. Germline V CDR1 and CDR2: ENHRY, SYGVKD. Here the CDR3 reads CAISALLGTSRDNEQFF. CDR3 coding DNA: TGTGCCATCAGTGCACTACTGGGGACTAGTCGGGACAATGAGCAGTTCTTC.

The chain is built from TRBV7-2 and TRBJ2-1; weak D call: TRBD2 (5 bases). V gave up 5 bases and J gave up 0 bases, with 14 bases separating them. The CDR3 totals 16 residues. The V gene's germline CDR1 is SGHTA and CDR2 FQGNSA. The CDR3 region has the DNA TGTGCCAGCAGCGTTTCAGCGGTTAGCTCCTACAATGAGCAGTTCTTC. Amino acid sequence: CASSVSAVSSYNEQFF.

The chain joins TRBV30 to TRBJ2-5, with D possibly matching TRBD1 (6 bases). CDR3 length: 13 residues. V lost 5 bases and J 2 bases, leaving 12 bases between the germline ends. Germline values: CDR1 GTSNPN, CDR2 SVGIG (reference sequence). CDR3 sequence: CAWSTGGQETQYF. The CDR3 DNA is TGTGCCTGGTCGACAGGTGGGCAAGAGACCCAGTACTTC.